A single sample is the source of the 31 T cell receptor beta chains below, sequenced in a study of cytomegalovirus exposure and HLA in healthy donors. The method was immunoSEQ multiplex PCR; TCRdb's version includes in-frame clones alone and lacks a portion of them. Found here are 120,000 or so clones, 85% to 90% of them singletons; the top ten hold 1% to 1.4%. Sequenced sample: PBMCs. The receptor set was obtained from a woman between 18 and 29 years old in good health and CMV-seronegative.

Here the CDR3 reads CASSLMGAGNTGELFF. The CDR3 nucleotides are TGCGCCAGCAGCTTGATGGGGGCTGGGAACACCGGGGAGCTGTTTTTT. The rearrangement uses TRBV5-1 and TRBJ2-2; tentative D call: TRBD1 (6 bases). The germline V gene has CDR1 SGHRS and CDR2 YFSETQ. This CDR3 has 16 residues. The V end lost 1 base, the J end lost 1 base, and 11 bases lay between the germline ends.

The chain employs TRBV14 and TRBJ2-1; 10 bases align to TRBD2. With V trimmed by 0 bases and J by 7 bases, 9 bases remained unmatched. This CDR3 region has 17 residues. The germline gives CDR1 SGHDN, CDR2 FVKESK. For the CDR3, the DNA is TGTGCCAGCAGCCAAGAGAGGGAACTAGCGGGACAGAATGAGCAGTTCTTC. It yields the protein CASSQERELAGQNEQFF.

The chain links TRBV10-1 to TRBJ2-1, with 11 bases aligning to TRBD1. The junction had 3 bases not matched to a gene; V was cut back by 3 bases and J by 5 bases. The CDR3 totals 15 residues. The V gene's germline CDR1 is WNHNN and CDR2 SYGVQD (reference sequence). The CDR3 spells CASSERDRGNNEQFF. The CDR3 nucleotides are TGCGCCAGCAGTGAACGGGACAGGGGGAACAATGAGCAGTTCTTC.

This chain's CDR3 is CASSLEVNTEAFF. The CDR3 DNA follows: TGTGCCAGCAGCTTAGAGGTGAACACTGAAGCTTTCTTT. The chain carries TRBV5-8 and TRBJ1-1; no reliable D call. Germline V gene data show CDR1 as SGHTS and CDR2 as YDEGEE. The CDR3 is 13 residues long. V lost 2 bases and J lost 0, with 5 bases in between.

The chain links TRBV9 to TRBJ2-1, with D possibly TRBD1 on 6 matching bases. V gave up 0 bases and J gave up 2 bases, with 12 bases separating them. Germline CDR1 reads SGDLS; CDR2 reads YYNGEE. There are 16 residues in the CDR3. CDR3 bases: TGTGCCAGCAGCGTAGACGGCAGGGGCCCCTACAATGAGCAGTTCTTC. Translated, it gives CASSVDGRGPYNEQFF.

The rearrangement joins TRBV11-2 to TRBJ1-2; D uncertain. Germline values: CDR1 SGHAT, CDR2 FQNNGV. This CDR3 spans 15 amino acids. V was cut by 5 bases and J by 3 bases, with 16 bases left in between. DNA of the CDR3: TGTGCCAGCAGCCTGATCGAGGGTTCTTACTATGGCTACACCTTC. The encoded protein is CASSLIEGSYYGYTF.

Here the CDR3 DNA reads TGTGCCAGCAGTGACCCGACAGGGGGAAGAAGCACAGATACGCAGTATTTT. This codes for CASSDPTGGRSTDTQYF. The V and J genes are TRBV6-1 and TRBJ2-3; TRBD1 agrees at 9 bases. Germline V gene lookup returns CDR1 MNHNS and CDR2 SASEGT. Trimming took 3 bases from V and 0 from J; bases not matched to a gene: 7. This CDR3 spans 17 amino acids.

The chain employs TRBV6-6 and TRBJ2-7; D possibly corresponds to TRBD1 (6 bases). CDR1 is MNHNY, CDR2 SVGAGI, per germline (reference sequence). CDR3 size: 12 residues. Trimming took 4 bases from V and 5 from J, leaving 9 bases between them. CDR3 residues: CASSFPGDEQYF. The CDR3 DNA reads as TGTGCCAGCAGTTTCCCAGGGGACGAGCAGTACTTC.

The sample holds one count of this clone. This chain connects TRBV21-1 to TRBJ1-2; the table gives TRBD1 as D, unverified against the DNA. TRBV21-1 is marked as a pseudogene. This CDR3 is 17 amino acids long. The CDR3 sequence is CASSKEWGQGDNYGYTF. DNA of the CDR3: TGTGCCAGCAGCAAAGAGTGGGGACAGGGGGATAACTATGGCTACACCTTC.

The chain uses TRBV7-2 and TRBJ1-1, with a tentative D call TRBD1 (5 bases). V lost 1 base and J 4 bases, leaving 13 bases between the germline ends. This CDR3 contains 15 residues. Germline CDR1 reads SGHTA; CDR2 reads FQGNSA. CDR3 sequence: CASSLGGFQGTEAFF. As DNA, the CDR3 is TGTGCCAGCAGCTTAGGGGGTTTCCAGGGCACTGAAGCTTTCTTT.

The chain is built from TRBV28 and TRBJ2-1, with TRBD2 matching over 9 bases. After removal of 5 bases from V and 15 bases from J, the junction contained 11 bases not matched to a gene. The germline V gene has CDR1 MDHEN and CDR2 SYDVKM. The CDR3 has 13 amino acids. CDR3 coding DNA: TGTGCCAGCAGTCCCCCTGAGCGGGGGGTGCCGTTCTTC. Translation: CASSPPERGVPFF. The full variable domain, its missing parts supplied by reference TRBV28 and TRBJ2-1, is DVKVTQSSRYLVKRTGEKVFLECVQDMDHENMFWYRQDPGLGLRLIYFSYDVKMKEKGDIPEGYSVSREKKERFSLILESASTNQTSMYLCASSPPERGVPFFGPGTRLTVL.

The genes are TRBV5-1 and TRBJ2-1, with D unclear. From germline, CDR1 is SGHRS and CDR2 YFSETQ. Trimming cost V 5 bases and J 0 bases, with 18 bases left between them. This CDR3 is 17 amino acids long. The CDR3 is CASRAAKSISSYNEQFF. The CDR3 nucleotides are TGCGCCAGCAGGGCTGCCAAATCGATAAGCTCCTACAATGAGCAGTTCTTC. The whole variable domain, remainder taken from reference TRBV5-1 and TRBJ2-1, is KAGVTQTPRYLIKTRGQQVTLSCSPISGHRSVSWYQQTPGQGLQFLFEYFSETQRNKGNFPGRFSGRQFSNSRSEMNVSTLELGDSALYLCASRAAKSISSYNEQFFGPGTRLTVL.

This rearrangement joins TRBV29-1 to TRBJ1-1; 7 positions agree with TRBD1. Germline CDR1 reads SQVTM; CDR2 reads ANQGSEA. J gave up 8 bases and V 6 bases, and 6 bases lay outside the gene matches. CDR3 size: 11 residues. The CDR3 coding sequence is TGCAGCGTCGGAGGGGGACAGGAAGCTTTCTTT. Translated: CSVGGGQEAFF.

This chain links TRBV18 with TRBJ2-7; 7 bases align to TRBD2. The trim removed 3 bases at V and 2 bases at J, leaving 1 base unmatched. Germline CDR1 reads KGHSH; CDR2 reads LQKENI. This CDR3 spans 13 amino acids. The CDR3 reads CASSPTSTYEQYF. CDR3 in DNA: TGTGCCAGCTCACCGACTAGCACCTACGAGCAGTACTTC.

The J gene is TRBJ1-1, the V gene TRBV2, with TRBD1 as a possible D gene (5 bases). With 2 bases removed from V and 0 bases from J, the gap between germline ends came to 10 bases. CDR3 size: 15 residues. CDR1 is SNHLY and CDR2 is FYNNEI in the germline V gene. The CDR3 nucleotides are TGTGCCAGCAGTGAACAGGGTGGGATGAACACTGAAGCTTTCTTT. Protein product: CASSEQGGMNTEAFF.

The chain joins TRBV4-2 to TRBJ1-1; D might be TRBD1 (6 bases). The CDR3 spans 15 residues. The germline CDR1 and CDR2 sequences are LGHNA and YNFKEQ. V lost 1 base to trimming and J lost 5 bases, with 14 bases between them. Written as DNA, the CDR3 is TGTGCCAGCAGCCAAGTCCACTACAGGGAAACTGAAGCTTTCTTT. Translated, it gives CASSQVHYRETEAFF.

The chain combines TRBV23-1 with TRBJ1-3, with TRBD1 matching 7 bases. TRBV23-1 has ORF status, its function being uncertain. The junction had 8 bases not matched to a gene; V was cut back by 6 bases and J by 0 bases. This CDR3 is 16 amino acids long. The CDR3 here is CASSQGGMSSGNTIYF. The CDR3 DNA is TGCGCCAGCAGCCAGGGGGGCATGAGCTCTGGAAACACCATATATTTT.

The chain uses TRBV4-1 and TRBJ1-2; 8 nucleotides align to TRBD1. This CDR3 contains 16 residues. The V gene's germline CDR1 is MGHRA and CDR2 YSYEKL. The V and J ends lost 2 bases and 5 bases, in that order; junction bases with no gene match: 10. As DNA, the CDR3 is TGCGCCAGCAGCCAACTCGAGACAGGGGCCCTTTATGGCTACACCTTC. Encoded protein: CASSQLETGALYGYTF.

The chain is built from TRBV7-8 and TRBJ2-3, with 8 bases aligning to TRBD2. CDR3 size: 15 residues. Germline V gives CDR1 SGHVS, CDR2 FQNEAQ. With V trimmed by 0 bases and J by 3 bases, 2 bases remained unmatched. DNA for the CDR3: TGTGCCAGCAGCTTAGCTCCGGGGGGGACAGATACGCAGTATTTT. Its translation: CASSLAPGGTDTQYF.

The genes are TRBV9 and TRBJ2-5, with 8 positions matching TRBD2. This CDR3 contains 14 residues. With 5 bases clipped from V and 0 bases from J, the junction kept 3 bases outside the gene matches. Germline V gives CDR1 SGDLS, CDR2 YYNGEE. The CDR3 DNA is TGTGCCAGCAGTATGGGACTAGACCAAGAGACCCAGTACTTC. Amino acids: CASSMGLDQETQYF.

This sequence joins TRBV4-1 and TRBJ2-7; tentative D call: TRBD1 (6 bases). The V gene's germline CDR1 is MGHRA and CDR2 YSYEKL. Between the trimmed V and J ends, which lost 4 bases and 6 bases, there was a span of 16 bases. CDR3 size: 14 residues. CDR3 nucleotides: TGCGCCAGCAGCCCTGGGACATCTCCCGCCGAGCAGTACTTC. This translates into CASSPGTSPAEQYF.

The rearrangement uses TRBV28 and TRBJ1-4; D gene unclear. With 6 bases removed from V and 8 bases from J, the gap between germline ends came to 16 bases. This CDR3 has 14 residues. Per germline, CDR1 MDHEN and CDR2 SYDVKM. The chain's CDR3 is CASSLSRIGEKLFF. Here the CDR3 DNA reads TGTGCCAGCAGCCTTTCGAGGATCGGAGAAAAACTGTTTTTT.

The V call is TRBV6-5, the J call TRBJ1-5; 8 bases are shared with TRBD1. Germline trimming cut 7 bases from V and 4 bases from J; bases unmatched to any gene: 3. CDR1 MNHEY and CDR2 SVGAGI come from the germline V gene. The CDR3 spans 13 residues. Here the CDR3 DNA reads TGTGCCAGCATCGACAGGGGTAATCAGCCCCAGCATTTT. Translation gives CASIDRGNQPQHF.

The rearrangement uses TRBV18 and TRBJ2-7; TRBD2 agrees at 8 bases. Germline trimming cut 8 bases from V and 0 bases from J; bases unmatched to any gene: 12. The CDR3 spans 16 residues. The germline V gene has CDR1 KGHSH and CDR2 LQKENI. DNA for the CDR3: TGTGCCAGCCCACGGGGGGGCAGGGCCATCTCCTACGAGCAGTACTTC. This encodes CASPRGGRAISYEQYF.

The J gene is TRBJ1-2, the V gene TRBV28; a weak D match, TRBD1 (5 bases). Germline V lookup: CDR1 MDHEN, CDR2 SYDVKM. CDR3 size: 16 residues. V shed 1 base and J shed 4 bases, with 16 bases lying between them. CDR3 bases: TGTGCCAGCAGTTTATATAAGGGGAGGGCTATCTATGGCTACACCTTC. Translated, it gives CASSLYKGRAIYGYTF.

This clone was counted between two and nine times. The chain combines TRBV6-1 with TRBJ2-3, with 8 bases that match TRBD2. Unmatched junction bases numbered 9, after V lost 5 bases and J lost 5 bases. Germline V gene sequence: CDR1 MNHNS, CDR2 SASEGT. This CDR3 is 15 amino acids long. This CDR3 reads CASSRTSMSVDTQYF. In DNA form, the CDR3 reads TGTGCCAGCAGTAGGACTAGCATGTCGGTAGATACGCAGTATTTT.

In DNA form, the CDR3 reads TGTGCCAGCAGGATGCGGGGGACAGGGTTGTGGGGCTACACCTTC. Protein sequence: CASRMRGTGLWGYTF. The rearrangement links TRBV27 to TRBJ1-2; TRBD1 aligns across 9 bases. The germline gives CDR1 MNHEY, CDR2 SMNVEV (reference sequence). Germline trimming cut 6 bases from V and 8 bases from J; bases unmatched to any gene: 13. The CDR3 loop spans 15 amino acids.

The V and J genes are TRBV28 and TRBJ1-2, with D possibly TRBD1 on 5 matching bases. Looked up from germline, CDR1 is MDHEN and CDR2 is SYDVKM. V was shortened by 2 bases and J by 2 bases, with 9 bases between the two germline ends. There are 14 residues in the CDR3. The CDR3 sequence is CASSLTGDNYGYTF. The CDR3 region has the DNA TGTGCCAGCAGTTTAACGGGGGACAACTATGGCTACACCTTC.

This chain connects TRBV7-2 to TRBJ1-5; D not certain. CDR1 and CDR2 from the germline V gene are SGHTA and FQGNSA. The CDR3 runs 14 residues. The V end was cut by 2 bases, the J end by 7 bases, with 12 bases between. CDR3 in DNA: TGTGCCAGCAGCTTAAACGCGGGTCCCCAGCCCCAGCATTTT. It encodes CASSLNAGPQPQHF.

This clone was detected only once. In DNA form, the CDR3 reads TGTGCCAGCAGTAGACTTAACCGGGGGGCTAATGAAAAACTGTTTTTT. Translation gives CASSRLNRGANEKLFF. The J gene is TRBJ1-4, the V gene TRBV4-2; TRBD1 is a possible D gene (5 bases). CDR3 length: 16 amino acids. CDR1 is LGHNA and CDR2 is YNFKEQ in the germline V gene. The ends were cut back, 6 bases at V and 3 bases at J, with 17 bases in the middle.

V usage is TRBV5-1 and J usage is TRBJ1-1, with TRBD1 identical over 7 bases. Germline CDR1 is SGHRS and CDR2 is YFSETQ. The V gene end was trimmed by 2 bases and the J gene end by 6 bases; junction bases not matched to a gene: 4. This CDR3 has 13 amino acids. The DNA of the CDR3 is TGCGCCAGCAGCTTTGGAGGACAGGCTGAAGCTTTCTTT. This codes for CASSFGGQAEAFF. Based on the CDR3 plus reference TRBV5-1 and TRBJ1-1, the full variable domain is KAGVTQTPRYLIKTRGQQVTLSCSPISGHRSVSWYQQTPGQGLQFLFEYFSETQRNKGNFPGRFSGRQFSNSRSEMNVSTLELGDSALYLCASSFGGQAEAFFGQGTRLTVV.